This T cell receptor beta chain is drawn from a study of technical replicates of blood from a handful of donors. The protocol was immunoSEQ multiplex PCR, while the TCRdb copy is restricted to in-frame clones and leaves out a portion. The table includes tens of thousands of clones, approximately 90% detected once. With 1 base removed from V and 4 bases from J, the gap between germline ends came to 8 bases. The length of the CDR3 is 14 residues. Germline V gene lookup returns CDR1 SGHTA and CDR2 FQGNSA. The chain employs TRBV7-2 and TRBJ1-5, with D possibly matching TRBD1 (5 bases). The receptor was isolated from a human donor in good health. The sequenced sample was T cells isolated from PBMCs. As DNA, the CDR3 is TGTGCCAGCAGCTTAGTGGGGCAGAATCAGCCCCAGCATTTT. Protein product: CASSLVGQNQPQHF.